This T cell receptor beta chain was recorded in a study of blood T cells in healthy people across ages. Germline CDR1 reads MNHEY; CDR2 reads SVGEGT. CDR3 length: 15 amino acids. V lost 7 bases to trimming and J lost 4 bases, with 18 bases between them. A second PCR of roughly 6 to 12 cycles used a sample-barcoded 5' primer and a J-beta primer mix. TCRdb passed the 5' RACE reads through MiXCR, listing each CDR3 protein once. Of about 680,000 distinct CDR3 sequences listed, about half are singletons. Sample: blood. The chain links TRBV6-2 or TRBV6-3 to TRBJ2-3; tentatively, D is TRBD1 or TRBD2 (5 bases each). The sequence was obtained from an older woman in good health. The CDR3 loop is CASTPGDGIADTQYF. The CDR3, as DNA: TGTGCCAGCACCCCCGGGGACGGAATTGCAGATACGCAGTATTTT.